Shown below are 30 T cell receptor beta chains from a single sample sequenced in a study of blood T cell repertoires in COVID-19. Profiled with immunoSEQ multiplex PCR; TCRdb holds only in-frame clones, not every one. The sample has about 250,000 clones; roughly 80% are singletons. The specimen was peripheral blood. The receptor set was obtained from a man of 80 years or more with acute or convalescent COVID-19.

This chain joins TRBV30 and TRBJ1-5, with D maybe TRBD1 (5 bases). V lost 2 bases and J lost 0, with 11 bases in between. Germline-derived CDR1 and CDR2 are GTSNPN and SVGIG (reference sequence). This CDR3 has 15 residues. CDR3 amino acids: CAWSPGGASNQPQHF. Written as DNA, the CDR3 is TGTGCCTGGAGTCCCGGGGGAGCTAGCAATCAGCCCCAGCATTTT. Drawing the rest from reference TRBV30 and TRBJ1-5, the complete variable domain is SQTIHQWPATLVQPVGSPLSLECTVEGTSNPNLYWYRQAAGRGLQLLFYSVGIGQISSEVPQNLSASRPQDRQFILSSKKLLLSDSGFYLCAWSPGGASNQPQHFGDGTRLSIL.

This clone was seen a handful of times. The chain has TRBV7-9 and TRBJ2-6, with 7 nucleotides matching TRBD1. V was pared by 5 bases and J by 0 bases, with 7 bases of the junction left unmatched. From germline, CDR1 is SEHNR and CDR2 FQNEAQ (reference sequence). The CDR3 has 17 residues. The CDR3 nucleotides read TGTGCCAGCAGCCCAAGGTCAGGGGGCTCTGGGGCCAACGTCCTGACTTTC. Translating it yields CASSPRSGGSGANVLTF.

This clone was seen only once. The chain carries TRBV11-2 and TRBJ2-1, with 7 bases fitting TRBD2. The CDR3 spans 16 residues. Germline values: CDR1 SGHAT, CDR2 FQNNGV. Unmatched junction bases numbered 14, after V lost 3 bases and J lost 9 bases. CDR3 nucleotides: TGTGCCAGCAGCTTCAAGGGACTAATAGGGAAGCCTGAGCAGTTCTTC. It translates to CASSFKGLIGKPEQFF.

The chain uses TRBV27 and TRBJ2-1; possible D gene TRBD1, 6 bases. Germline lookup yields CDR1 MNHEY and CDR2 SMNVEV (reference sequence). This CDR3 spans 13 amino acids. The V end was cut by 6 bases, the J end by 4 bases, with 10 bases between. CDR3 DNA: TGTGCCAGCAGACTACAGGGTTACAATGAGCAGTTCTTC. It translates to CASRLQGYNEQFF.

The chain uses TRBV6-5 and TRBJ2-1; D gene ambiguous. The germline V gene has CDR1 MNHEY and CDR2 SVGAGI. The CDR3 extends over 13 amino acids. Trimming removed 2 bases at V and 7 bases at J, with 9 bases between. In nucleotides, the CDR3 is TGTGCCAGCAGTTACCCCCCGCGGAATGAGCAGTTCTTC. It is translated as CASSYPPRNEQFF.

V gene TRBV18 combines with J gene TRBJ1-2; weak D call: TRBD1 (6 bases). The CDR3 length is 13 residues. Trimming left V 6 bases short and J 4 bases short, with 12 bases between. The germline V gene has CDR1 KGHSH and CDR2 LQKENI. CDR3 amino acids: CASSSGEIYGYTF. The CDR3 DNA sequence: TGTGCCAGCTCCTCAGGGGAGATCTATGGCTACACCTTC.

The chain has TRBV10-3 and TRBJ1-5; 7 nucleotides line up with TRBD1. This CDR3 region has 17 residues. Unmatched junction bases numbered 7, after V lost 0 bases and J lost 2 bases. Germline-derived CDR1 and CDR2 are ENHRY and SYGVKD. DNA for the CDR3: TGTGCCATCAGTGAGTCGAAGCCCGGGACAGGCAATCAGCCCCAGCATTTT. As protein: CAISESKPGTGNQPQHF.

This clone came up once. The rearrangement joins TRBV18 to TRBJ2-7; a weak D match, TRBD2 (5 bases). The germline V and J ends were trimmed by 2 bases and 3 bases, with 14 bases remaining between them. This CDR3 has 15 residues. Germline CDR1 and CDR2: KGHSH and LQKENI. Written as DNA, the CDR3 is TGTGCCAGCTCACCATCTTCGGGGTTAGACTACGAGCAGTACTTC. This encodes CASSPSSGLDYEQYF.

In the case of this clone: In the same sample, other DNA sequences code for this CDR3. CDR3 bases: TGTGCCAGCTCACCCCGGTCCTACGAGCAGTACTTC. Its translation: CASSPRSYEQYF. The chain links TRBV18 to TRBJ2-7; no definite D call. V was trimmed by 3 bases and J by 1 base, leaving 4 bases between them. The CDR3 has 12 residues. Germline V gene sequence: CDR1 KGHSH, CDR2 LQKENI.

The rearrangement joins TRBV29-1 to TRBJ1-1; the D is unclear. Trimming left V 6 bases short and J 4 bases short, with 21 bases between. Germline V gene data show CDR1 as SQVTM and CDR2 as ANQGSEA. This CDR3 is built from 15 residues. The CDR3 nucleotides are TGCAGCGTGACCCCCGGAGCCGGGCGGGGCACTGAAGCTTTCTTT. This gives the protein CSVTPGAGRGTEAFF.

A word on this clone: One end of the junction is discordant with germline, which a read error may explain. This chain connects TRBV11-2 to TRBJ1-2; TRBD1 aligns across 7 bases. This CDR3 is built from 13 residues. Per the germline V gene, CDR1 is SGHAT and CDR2 is FQNNGV. The DNA of the CDR3 is TGTGCCAGCAGCTTGGGGGCAGGGGGACATATCTTCTTC. This encodes CASSLGAGGHIFF.

This chain connects TRBV28 to TRBJ1-1, with no clear D. Looked up from germline, CDR1 is MDHEN and CDR2 is SYDVKM. This CDR3 has 12 amino acids. Deletions cut 4 bases from V and 8 bases from J, with 11 bases between. In DNA form, the CDR3 reads TGTGCCAGCAGTTCTCGACTGAGGGAAGCTTTCTTT. The encoded protein is CASSSRLREAFF.

The CDR3 DNA reads as TGCGCCAGCAATTCGGTAGCGGTGGCTCTAACTAACACCGGGGAGCTGTTTTTT. It yields the protein CASNSVAVALTNTGELFF. V and J are TRBV10-2 and TRBJ2-2, with a weak D call TRBD2 (6 bases). From germline, CDR1 is WSHSY and CDR2 SAAADI. CDR3 length: 18 amino acids. Trimming removed 7 bases from V and 2 bases from J, with 23 bases in between.

The table lists this clone with a few counts. The rearrangement joins TRBV7-2 to TRBJ1-4; 9 bases are a match to TRBD1. The CDR3 runs 18 residues. J lost 2 bases, V lost 1 base, and 8 bases had no gene match. Looked up from germline, CDR1 is SGHTA and CDR2 is FQGNSA. CDR3 coding DNA: TGTGCCAGCAGCTTAGTGCACAGGGGGCGATCTACTAATGAAAAACTGTTTTTT. It translates to CASSLVHRGRSTNEKLFF. Based on the CDR3 plus reference TRBV7-2 and TRBJ1-4, the full variable domain is GAGVSQSPSNKVTEKGKDVELRCDPISGHTALYWYRQSLGQGLEFLIYFQGNSAPDKSGLPSDRFSAERTGGSVSTLTIQRTQQEDSAVYLCASSLVHRGRSTNEKLFFGSGTQLSVL.

This chain connects TRBV27 to TRBJ2-3; TRBD2 matches 10 bases. The CDR3 is 17 residues long. The J segment lost 2 bases and the V segment lost 4 bases, leaving 9 bases of the junction unmatched. Germline assignment: CDR1 MNHEY and CDR2 SMNVEV (reference sequence). The CDR3: CASSSKAGGRNTDTQYF. CDR3 nucleotide sequence: TGTGCCAGCAGTTCCAAAGCGGGAGGGCGGAACACAGATACGCAGTATTTT.

The chain links TRBV28 to TRBJ1-6; TRBD1 is a possible D gene (5 bases). The V and J ends lost 7 bases and 4 bases respectively, with 23 bases between them. In germline, CDR1 is MDHEN, CDR2 SYDVKM. The CDR3 contains 18 residues. CDR3 protein: CASIRRPPRGKYNSPLHF. The CDR3 DNA reads as TGTGCCAGCATAAGGCGACCCCCCCGGGGGAAGTATAATTCACCCCTCCACTTT.

With respect to this clone: Different DNA sequences within this sample yield the same CDR3. This chain uses TRBV18 with TRBJ1-1, with unresolved D. Trimming stripped 6 bases from V and 4 bases from J, with 15 bases between. The CDR3 is made up of 14 amino acids. Germline CDR1 KGHSH, CDR2 LQKENI. The CDR3 sequence is CASSPPGKGTEAFF. For the CDR3, the DNA is TGTGCCAGCTCCCCCCCGGGTAAAGGCACTGAAGCTTTCTTT. The whole variable domain, remainder taken from reference TRBV18 and TRBJ1-1, is NAGVMQNPRHLVRRRGQEARLRCSPMKGHSHVYWYRQLPEEGLKFMVYLQKENIIDESGMPKERFSAEFPKEGPSILRIQQVVRGDSAAYFCASSPPGKGTEAFFGQGTRLTVV.

The V call is TRBV7-9, the J call TRBJ1-2; 9 nucleotides line up with TRBD1. In germline, CDR1 is SEHNR, CDR2 FQNEAQ (reference sequence). This CDR3 has 16 amino acids. V lost 4 bases, J lost 8 bases, and 14 bases stayed unmatched. The CDR3 nucleotides read TGTGCCAGCAGCTCGTCCGGACAGGGGAAGCTTCGCGGCTACACCTTC. It is translated as CASSSSGQGKLRGYTF.

This chain uses TRBV3-1 (or the pseudogene TRBV3-2) with TRBJ2-7; 12 bases map to TRBD2. The germline V gene encodes CDR1 LGHDT and CDR2 YNNKEL (reference sequence). CDR3 size: 16 residues. V dropped 3 bases and J dropped 6; count of bases not matched to a gene: 9. CDR3 nucleotide sequence: TGTGCCAGCAGCCAGGGTGGACTAGCGGGAAGTCCCGAGCAGTACTTC. Translated: CASSQGGLAGSPEQYF.

The chain joins TRBV6-5 to TRBJ1-1, with TRBD1 matching 7 bases. The CDR3 length is 13 residues. The V gene end was trimmed by 6 bases and the J gene end by 0 bases; junction bases not matched to a gene: 1. Germline values: CDR1 MNHEY, CDR2 SVGAGI. The CDR3 coding sequence is TGTGCCAGCAGCCAGGGGGTGAACACTGAAGCTTTCTTT. This codes for CASSQGVNTEAFF.

The chain uses TRBV4-1 and TRBJ1-2, with TRBD1 matching 9 bases. Per germline, CDR1 MGHRA and CDR2 YSYEKL. J was trimmed by 6 bases and V by 2 bases; bases with no gene match: 4. The CDR3 spans 14 residues. CDR3 coding DNA: TGCGCCAGCAGCCAACCCCGGGACAGGGATGGCTACACCTTC. It specifies CASSQPRDRDGYTF.

This clone is a singleton in its sample. The chain joins TRBV5-5 to TRBJ2-5; D gene ambiguous. CDR1 SGHKS and CDR2 YYEKEE come from the germline V gene (reference sequence). This CDR3 has 12 amino acids. Trimming left V 0 bases short and J 5 bases short, with 5 bases between. CDR3 loop: CASSLASETQYF. CDR3 nucleotides: TGTGCCAGCAGCTTGGCCTCGGAGACCCAGTACTTC.

V gene TRBV25-1 combines with J gene TRBJ2-7; D might be TRBD1 (6 bases). Per germline, CDR1 MGHDK and CDR2 SYGVNS. This CDR3 has 13 amino acids. V gave up 6 bases and J gave up 6 bases, with 15 bases separating them. This CDR3 is CASSRLGTSEQYF. The DNA for the CDR3 is TGTGCCAGCAGCCGCCTCGGGACATCCGAGCAGTACTTC.

The chain couples TRBV10-3 to TRBJ2-3, with D possibly matching TRBD1 (6 bases). Germline CDR1 is ENHRY and CDR2 is SYGVKD. The germline V and J ends were trimmed by 8 bases and 6 bases, with 15 bases remaining between them. The CDR3 sequence is 13 residues long. The CDR3, as DNA: TGTGCCATCGGTATACCAGGGGTGGATACGCAGTATTTT. Residues: CAIGIPGVDTQYF.

The chain employs TRBV25-1 and TRBJ1-2; TRBD1 agrees at 7 bases. This CDR3 is built from 16 residues. Germline lookup yields CDR1 MGHDK and CDR2 SYGVNS. The J segment lost 3 bases and the V segment lost 3 bases, leaving 10 bases of the junction unmatched. The CDR3 DNA is TGTGCCAGCAGTGATCAGCCGAGGGGGCGAGACTATGGCTACACCTTC. This translates into CASSDQPRGRDYGYTF.

The chain combines TRBV27 with TRBJ2-2, with a possible D match to TRBD2 (6 bases). With 3 bases removed from V and 4 bases from J, the gap between germline ends came to 15 bases. The CDR3 extends over 16 amino acids. Germline-derived CDR1 and CDR2 are MNHEY and SMNVEV (reference sequence). The CDR3 DNA reads TGTGCCAGCAGTTTCCTAGGCGGGAAGGTCACCGGGGAGCTGTTTTTT. Its protein is CASSFLGGKVTGELFF.

The chain uses TRBV27 and TRBJ1-3; possible D gene TRBD1, 5 bases. This CDR3 is 17 amino acids long. V was trimmed by 2 bases and J by 4 bases, leaving 18 bases between them. CDR1 and CDR2 from the germline V gene are MNHEY and SMNVEV (reference sequence). This CDR3 reads CASSLTPRKGYGNTIYF. CDR3 nucleotide sequence: TGTGCCAGCAGTTTAACCCCGCGTAAGGGGTACGGAAACACCATATATTTT.

The DNA of the CDR3 is TGTGCCAGCAGTTCACAGGGGGGGCGAGGGGGCGGCTACACCTTC. The encoded protein is CASSSQGGRGGGYTF. This chain links TRBV6-5 with TRBJ1-2, with 8 bases matching TRBD1. This CDR3 has 15 amino acids. CDR1 is MNHEY, CDR2 SVGAGI, per germline. J lost 8 bases, V lost 4 bases, and 12 bases had no gene match.

J is TRBJ2-7 and V is TRBV15, with TRBD2 matching over 7 bases. After removal of 0 bases from V and 6 bases from J, the junction contained 5 bases not matched to a gene. This CDR3 spans 14 amino acids. Germline V lookup: CDR1 LNHNV, CDR2 YYDKDF (reference sequence). CDR3 bases: TGTGCCACCAGCAGAGAGAATTGGGGGGGCGAGCAGTACTTC. Protein: CATSRENWGGEQYF.

CDR3 in amino acids: CASSLASGVTYEQYF. CDR3 in DNA: TGTGCCAGCAGCTTAGCATCAGGGGTCACCTACGAGCAGTACTTC. This chain connects TRBV7-9 to TRBJ2-7; D perhaps matches TRBD1 (6 bases). Germline loops: CDR1 SEHNR, CDR2 FQNEAQ (reference sequence). The CDR3 totals 15 residues. V was clipped by 0 bases and J by 2 bases, with 11 bases between them.